This paragraph covers one T cell receptor (beta chain) sequence. V gave up 0 bases and J gave up 3 bases; unmatched junction bases: 5. The CDR3 extends over 16 amino acids. Looked up from germline, CDR1 is SGDLS and CDR2 is YYNGEE. This entry is derived from a study of blood T cell repertoires in COVID-19. Data came from immunoSEQ multiplex PCR; TCRdb stores just in-frame clones and leaves some out. The table has under 150,000 clones, approximately 86% seen once. The source is a woman in her forties or fifties who had recovered from COVID-19. The rearrangement links TRBV9 to TRBJ2-3; 9 bases line up with TRBD2. The specimen sequenced was PBMCs or T cells enriched from blood (not recorded which). CDR3 sequence reads: CASSVVGSGGTDTQYF. DNA of the CDR3: TGTGCCAGCAGCGTAGTGGGTAGCGGGGGTACAGATACGCAGTATTTT. Complete variable domain (other parts from reference TRBV9 and TRBJ2-3): DSGVTQTPKHLITATGQRVTLRCSPRSGDLSVYWYQQSLDQGLQFLIQYYNGEERAKGNILERFSAQQFPDLHSELNLSSLELGDSALYFCASSVVGSGGTDTQYFGPGTRLTVL.